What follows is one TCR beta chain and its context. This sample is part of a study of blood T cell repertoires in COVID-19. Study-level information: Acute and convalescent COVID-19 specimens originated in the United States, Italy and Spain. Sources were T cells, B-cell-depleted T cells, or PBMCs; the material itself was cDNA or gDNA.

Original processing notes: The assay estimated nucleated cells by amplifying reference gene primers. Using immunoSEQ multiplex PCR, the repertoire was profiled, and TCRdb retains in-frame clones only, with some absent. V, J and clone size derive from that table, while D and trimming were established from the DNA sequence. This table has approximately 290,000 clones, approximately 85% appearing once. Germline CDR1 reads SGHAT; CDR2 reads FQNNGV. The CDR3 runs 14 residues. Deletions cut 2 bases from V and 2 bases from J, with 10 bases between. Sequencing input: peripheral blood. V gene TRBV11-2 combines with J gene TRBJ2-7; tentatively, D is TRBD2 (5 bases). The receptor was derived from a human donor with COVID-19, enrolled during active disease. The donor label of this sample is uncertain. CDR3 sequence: CASSLPGTPYEQYF. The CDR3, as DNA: TGTGCCAGCAGCTTACCGGGAACCCCCTACGAGCAGTACTTC.